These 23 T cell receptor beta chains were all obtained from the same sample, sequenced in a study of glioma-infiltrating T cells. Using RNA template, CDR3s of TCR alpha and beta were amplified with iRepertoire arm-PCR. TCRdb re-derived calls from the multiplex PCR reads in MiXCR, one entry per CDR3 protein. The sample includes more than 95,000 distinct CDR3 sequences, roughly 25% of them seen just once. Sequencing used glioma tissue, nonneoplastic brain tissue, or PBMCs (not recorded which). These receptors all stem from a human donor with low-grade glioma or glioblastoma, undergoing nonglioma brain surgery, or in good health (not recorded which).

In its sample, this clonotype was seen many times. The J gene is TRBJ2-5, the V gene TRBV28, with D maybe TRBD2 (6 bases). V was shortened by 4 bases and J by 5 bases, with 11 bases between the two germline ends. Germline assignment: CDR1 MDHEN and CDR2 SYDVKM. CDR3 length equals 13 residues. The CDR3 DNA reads TGTGCCAGCAGTTATCCTAGCGCGGAGACCCAGTACTTC. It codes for CASSYPSAETQYF.

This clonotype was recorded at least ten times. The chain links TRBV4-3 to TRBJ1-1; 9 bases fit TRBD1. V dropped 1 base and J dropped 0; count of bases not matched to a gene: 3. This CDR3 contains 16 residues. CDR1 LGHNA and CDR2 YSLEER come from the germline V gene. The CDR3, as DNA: TGCGCCAGCAGCCAAGGGGGGACAGGGCTGAACACTGAAGCTTTCTTT. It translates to CASSQGGTGLNTEAFF.

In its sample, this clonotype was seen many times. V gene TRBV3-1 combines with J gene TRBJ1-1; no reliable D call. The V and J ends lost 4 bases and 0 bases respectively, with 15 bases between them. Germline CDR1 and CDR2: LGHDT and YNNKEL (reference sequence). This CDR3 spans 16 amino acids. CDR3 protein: CASSLRILSMNTEAFF. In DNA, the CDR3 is TGTGCCAGCAGCCTCAGGATTCTCTCAATGAACACTGAAGCTTTCTTT.

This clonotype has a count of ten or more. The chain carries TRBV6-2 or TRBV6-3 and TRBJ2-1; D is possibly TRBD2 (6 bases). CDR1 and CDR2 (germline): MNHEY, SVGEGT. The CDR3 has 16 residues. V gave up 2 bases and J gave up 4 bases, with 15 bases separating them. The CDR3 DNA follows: TGTGCCAGCAGTTACGGTTGGCGGGACCAGTACAATGAGCAGTTCTTC. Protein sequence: CASSYGWRDQYNEQFF.

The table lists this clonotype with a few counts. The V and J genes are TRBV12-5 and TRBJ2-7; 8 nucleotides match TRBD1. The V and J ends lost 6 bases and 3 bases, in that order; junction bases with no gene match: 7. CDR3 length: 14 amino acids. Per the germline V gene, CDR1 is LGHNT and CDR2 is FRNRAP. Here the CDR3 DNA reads TGTGCTAGTGGACCCCGACAGGGGAACTACGAGCAGTACTTC. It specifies CASGPRQGNYEQYF.

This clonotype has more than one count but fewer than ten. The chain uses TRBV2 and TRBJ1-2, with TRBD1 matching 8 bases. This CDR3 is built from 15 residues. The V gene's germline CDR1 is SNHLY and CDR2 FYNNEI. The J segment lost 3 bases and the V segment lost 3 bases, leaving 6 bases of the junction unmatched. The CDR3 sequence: CASSDGQGAYYGYTF. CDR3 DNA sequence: TGTGCCAGCAGTGACGGGCAGGGGGCTTACTATGGCTACACCTTC.

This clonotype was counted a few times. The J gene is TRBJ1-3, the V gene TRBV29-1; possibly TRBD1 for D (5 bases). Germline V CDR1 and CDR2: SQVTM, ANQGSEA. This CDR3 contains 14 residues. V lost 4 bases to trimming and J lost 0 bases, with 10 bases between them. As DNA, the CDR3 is TGCAGCGTTGGGGGCGCCTCCTCTGGAAACACCATATATTTT. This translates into CSVGGASSGNTIYF.

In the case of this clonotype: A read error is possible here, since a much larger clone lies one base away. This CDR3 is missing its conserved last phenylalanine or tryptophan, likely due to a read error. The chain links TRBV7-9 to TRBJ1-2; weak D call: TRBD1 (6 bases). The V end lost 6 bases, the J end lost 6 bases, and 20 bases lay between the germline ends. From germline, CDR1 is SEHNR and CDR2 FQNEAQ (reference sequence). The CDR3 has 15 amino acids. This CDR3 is CASRPLEGGENGYTL. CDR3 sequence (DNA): TGTGCCAGCAGGCCCTTAGAAGGGGGAGAGAATGGCTACACCTTA.

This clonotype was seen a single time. CDR3 residues: CASGTSVAGNTIYF. CDR3 nucleotide sequence: TGTGCCAGCGGTACCTCGGTGGCTGGAAACACCATATATTTT. The J gene is TRBJ1-3, the V gene TRBV12-3 or TRBV12-4; D not certain. V was trimmed by 8 bases and J by 2 bases, leaving 13 bases between them. There are 14 residues in the CDR3.

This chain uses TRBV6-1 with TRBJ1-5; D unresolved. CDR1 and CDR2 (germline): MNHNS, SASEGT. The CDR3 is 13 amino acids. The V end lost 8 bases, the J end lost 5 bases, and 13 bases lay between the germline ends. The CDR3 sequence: CASATENDQPQHF. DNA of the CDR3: TGTGCCAGCGCGACTGAGAACGATCAGCCCCAGCATTTT.

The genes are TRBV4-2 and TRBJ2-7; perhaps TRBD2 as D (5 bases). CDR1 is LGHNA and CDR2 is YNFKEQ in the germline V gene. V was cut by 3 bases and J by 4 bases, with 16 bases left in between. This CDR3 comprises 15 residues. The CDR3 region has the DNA TGTGCCAGCAGCCAGGACTCACTAGGCTTTTACGAGCAGTACTTC. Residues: CASSQDSLGFYEQYF.

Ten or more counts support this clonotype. CDR3 region: CASSWEYNEQFF. The DNA for the CDR3 is TGTGCCAGCAGTTGGGAATACAATGAGCAGTTCTTC. The chain uses TRBV28 and TRBJ2-1; no clear D gene. CDR1 MDHEN and CDR2 SYDVKM come from the germline V gene. This CDR3 region has 12 residues. The V end was cut by 4 bases, the J end by 4 bases, with 5 bases between.

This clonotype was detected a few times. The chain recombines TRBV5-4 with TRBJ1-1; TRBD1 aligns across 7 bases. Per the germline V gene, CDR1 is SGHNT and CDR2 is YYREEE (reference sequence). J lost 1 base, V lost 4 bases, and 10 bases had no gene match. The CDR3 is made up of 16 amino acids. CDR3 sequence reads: CASSITPGQRNTEAFF. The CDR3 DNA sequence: TGTGCCAGCAGCATTACCCCGGGACAGAGGAACACTGAAGCTTTCTTT.

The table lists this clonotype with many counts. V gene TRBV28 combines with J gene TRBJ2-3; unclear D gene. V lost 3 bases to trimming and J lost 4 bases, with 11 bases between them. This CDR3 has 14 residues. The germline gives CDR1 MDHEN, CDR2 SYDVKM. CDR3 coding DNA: TGTGCCAGCAGTTTCCTCGTCCTAGCAGATACGCAGTATTTT. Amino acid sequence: CASSFLVLADTQYF.

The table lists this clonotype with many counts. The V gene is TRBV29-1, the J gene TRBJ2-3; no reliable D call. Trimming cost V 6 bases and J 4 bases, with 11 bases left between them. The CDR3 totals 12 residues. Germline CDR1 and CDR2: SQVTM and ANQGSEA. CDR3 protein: CSVAVGADTQYF. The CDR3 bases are TGCAGCGTCGCCGTTGGCGCAGATACGCAGTATTTT.

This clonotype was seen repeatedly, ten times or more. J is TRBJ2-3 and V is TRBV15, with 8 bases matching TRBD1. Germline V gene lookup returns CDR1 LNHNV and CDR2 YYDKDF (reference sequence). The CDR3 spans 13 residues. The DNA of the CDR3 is TGTGCGATATCGGGACAGGGCACAGATACGCAGTATTTT. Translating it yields CAISGQGTDTQYF.

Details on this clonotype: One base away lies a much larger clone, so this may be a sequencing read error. CDR3 in DNA: TGCGCCAGCAGCCAATACGGGGGGGGCCTTTCCAATGAGCAGTTCTTC. Translation gives CASSQYGGGLSNEQFF. J is TRBJ2-1 and V is TRBV4-1, with TRBD2 matching over 8 bases. Germline V gene data show CDR1 as MGHRA and CDR2 as YSYEKL. This CDR3 is 16 amino acids long. The J segment lost 6 bases and the V segment lost 2 bases, leaving 9 bases of the junction unmatched.

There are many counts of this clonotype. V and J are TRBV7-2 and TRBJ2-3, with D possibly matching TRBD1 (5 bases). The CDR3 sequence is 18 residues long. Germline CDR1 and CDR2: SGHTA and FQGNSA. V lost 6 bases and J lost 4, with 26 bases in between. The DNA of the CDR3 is TGTGCCAGCAGTTTAAGGGGCGTGGGGCAAGAAATTGCAGATACGCAGTATTTT. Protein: CASSLRGVGQEIADTQYF.

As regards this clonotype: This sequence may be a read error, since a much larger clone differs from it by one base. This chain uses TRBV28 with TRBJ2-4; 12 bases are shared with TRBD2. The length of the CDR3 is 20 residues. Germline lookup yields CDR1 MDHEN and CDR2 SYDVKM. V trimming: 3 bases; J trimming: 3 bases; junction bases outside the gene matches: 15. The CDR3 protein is CASSLTTASGRVIVKNIQYF. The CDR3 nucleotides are TGTGCCAGCAGTTTGACTACGGCTAGCGGGAGGGTCATAGTCAAAAACATTCAGTACTTC.

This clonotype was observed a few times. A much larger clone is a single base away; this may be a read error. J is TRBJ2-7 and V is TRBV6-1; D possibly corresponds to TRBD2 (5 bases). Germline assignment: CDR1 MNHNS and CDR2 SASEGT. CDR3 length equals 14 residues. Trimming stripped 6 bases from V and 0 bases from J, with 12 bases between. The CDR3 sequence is CASSGYGNSYEQYF. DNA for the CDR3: TGTGCCAGCAGCGGGTACGGGAACTCCTACGAGCAGTACTTC.

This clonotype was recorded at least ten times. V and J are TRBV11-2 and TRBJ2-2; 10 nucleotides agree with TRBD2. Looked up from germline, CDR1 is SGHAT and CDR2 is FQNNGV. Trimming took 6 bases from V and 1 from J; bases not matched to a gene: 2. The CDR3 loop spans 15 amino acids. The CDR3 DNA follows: TGTGCCAGCAGTTGGACTAGCGGGAACACCGGGGAGCTGTTTTTT. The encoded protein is CASSWTSGNTGELFF.

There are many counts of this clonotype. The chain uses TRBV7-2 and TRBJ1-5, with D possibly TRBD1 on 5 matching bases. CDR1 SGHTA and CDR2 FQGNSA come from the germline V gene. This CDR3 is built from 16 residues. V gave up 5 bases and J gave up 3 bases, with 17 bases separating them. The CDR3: CASSPVGGGYNQPQHF. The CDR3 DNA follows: TGTGCCAGCAGCCCGGTGGGGGGGGGTTACAATCAGCCCCAGCATTTT.

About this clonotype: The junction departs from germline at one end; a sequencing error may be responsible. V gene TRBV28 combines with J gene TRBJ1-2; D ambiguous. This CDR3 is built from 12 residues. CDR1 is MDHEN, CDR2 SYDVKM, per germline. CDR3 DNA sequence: TGTGCCAGCAGTTTGGCAGCCTATGGCCACACCTTC. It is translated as CASSLAAYGHTF.